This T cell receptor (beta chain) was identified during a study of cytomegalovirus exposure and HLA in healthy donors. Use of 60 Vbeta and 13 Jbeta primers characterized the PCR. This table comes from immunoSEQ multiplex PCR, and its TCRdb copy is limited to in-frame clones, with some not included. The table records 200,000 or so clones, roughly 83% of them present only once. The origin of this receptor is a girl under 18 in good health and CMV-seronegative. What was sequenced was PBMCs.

CDR3 sequence (DNA): TGTGCCAGCAGTTACAGAGGCGGCTACGAGCAGTACTTC. This codes for CASSYRGGYEQYF. J is TRBJ2-7 and V is TRBV6-5; D unclear. The CDR3 runs 13 residues. Trimming took 2 bases from V and 3 from J, leaving 8 bases between them. Germline V gene sequence: CDR1 MNHEY, CDR2 SVGAGI.